The following is a TCR beta chain sequence with its context. This entry belongs to a study of sequential checkpoint blockade in melanoma. Across the study: Maintenance nivolumab came after either treatment sequence.

Libraries were prepared by immunoSEQ multiplex PCR; TCRdb keeps only in-frame clonotypes and omits some of them. The profile shows 30,000 to 35,000 clones, 82% of them singletons. The treatment is: randomized to nivolumab then ipilimumab (arm A) or the reverse (arm B). Live CD3+CD8+ CD19− CD56− cells were sorted from PBMCs. CDR3 length: 14 residues. The germline V gene encodes CDR1 LGHNT and CDR2 FRNRAP. Trimming removed 4 bases at V and 3 bases at J, with 9 bases between. The sequence came from a human donor with melanoma. Sequenced here: CD8+ T cells sorted from blood (inferred from file names), sampled from a patient given nivolumab and ipilimumab in sequence. The chain employs TRBV12-5 and TRBJ2-2; weak D call: TRBD1 (5 bases). For the CDR3, the DNA is TGTGCTAGTGGTTATCAGGGTTACACCGGGGAGCTGTTTTTT. This sequence encodes CASGYQGYTGELFF.